This is a list of T cell receptor beta chains from one sample in a study of cytomegalovirus exposure and HLA in healthy donors. Using immunoSEQ multiplex PCR, the repertoire was profiled, and TCRdb retains in-frame clones only, with some absent. The sample includes some 170,000 clones, roughly 80% seen only once; the top ten take 1.5%. The sample comprised PBMCs. The source is a girl aged 10-17 years in good health and CMV-seropositive. The CDR3 runs from the conserved cysteine through the conserved F or W. A D gene is named only where the DNA matches it firmly. Clone size appears in some rows only: once, few, many, or a class for an expanded clone.

v_call,clone_size,d_call,j_call,cdr3_nt,cdr3_aa
TRBV28,few,NA,TRBJ2-3,TGTGCCAGCAAGTTGACAGGCCCTTCGGGAGATACGCAGTATTTT,CASKLTGPSGDTQYF
TRBV7-9,NA,TRBD1,TRBJ1-2,TGTGCCACCCAAAAGGGACAGGACGGCCCTAACTATGGCTACACCTTC,CATQKGQDGPNYGYTF
TRBV4-1,once,TRBD1,TRBJ1-4,TGCGCCAGCAGCCAAGGGACAGGGGGTTTTGAAAAACTGTTTTTT,CASSQGTGGFEKLFF
TRBV28,NA,TRBD1,TRBJ2-1,TGTGCCAGCAGCCTTACCCCGGGACAGGGCTGGCAGAATGAGCAGTTCTTC,CASSLTPGQGWQNEQFF
TRBV29-1,NA,NA,TRBJ1-2,TGCAGCGTTGGGGTGGAGAGGGCCTATGGCTACACCTTC,CSVGVERAYGYTF
TRBV28,NA,NA,TRBJ2-5,TGTGCCAGCAGTCTCTATAGGGGAAGGGAGACCCAGTACTTC,CASSLYRGRETQYF
TRBV10-1,NA,TRBD2,TRBJ2-7,TGCGCCAGCAGTGGGACTAGCGGGATCTCCCCCCCATACTACGAGCAGTACTTC,CASSGTSGISPPYYEQYF
TRBV28,NA,NA,TRBJ2-3,TGTGCCAGCGGGAGTGGGGACACAGATACGCAGTATTTT,CASGSGDTDTQYF
TRBV19,NA,TRBD1,TRBJ2-7,TGTGCCAGCGGACAGGGGTCCCACGAGCAGTACTTC,CASGQGSHEQYF
TRBV29-1,NA,TRBD2,TRBJ2-7,TGCAGCGTTGAAGATCAGCTAGCGGAAACCTACGAGCAGTACTTC,CSVEDQLAETYEQYF
TRBV19,NA,NA,TRBJ1-3,TGTGCCAGTAGTAAGGGCAGGGGCCTTGGAAACACCATATATTTT,CASSKGRGLGNTIYF
TRBV4-1,NA,TRBD1,TRBJ1-5,TGCGCCAGCAGCCAAGGATTCAGGGGACAGGGTCAGCCCCAGCATTTT,CASSQGFRGQGQPQHF
TRBV21-1,NA,NA,TRBJ1-4,TGTGCCAGCACCTACCCTGTGGCTGCGGCTTGCGAAAAACTGTTTTTT,CASTYPVAAACEKLFF
TRBV13,few,TRBD2,TRBJ2-3,TGTGCCAGCAGCTCCCCAGAGACTAGCGGCACAGATACGCAGTATTTT,CASSSPETSGTDTQYF
TRBV2,many,TRBD2,TRBJ2-5,TGTGCCAGCAGTGGGACTAGCGGGTTTCCCCGTGGAGAGACCCAGTACTTC,CASSGTSGFPRGETQYF
TRBV2,few,TRBD1,TRBJ2-7,TGTGCCAGCAGCTCCGGGACAGGCTCCTACGAGCAGTACTTC,CASSSGTGSYEQYF
TRBV7-9,NA,NA,TRBJ1-5,TGTGCCAGCAGCTTAGGTTCCGGGGTGCCCTATAGCAATCAGCCCCAGCATTTT,CASSLGSGVPYSNQPQHF
TRBV7-2,NA,NA,TRBJ2-7,TGTGCCAGCAGCTTAGGCGGCCAGATCTACGAGCAGTACTTC,CASSLGGQIYEQYF
TRBV2,once,NA,TRBJ1-5,TGTGCCAGCAGTGGGGCGGGGGCGAAGATGGGTCAGCCCCAGCATTTT,CASSGAGAKMGQPQHF
TRBV7-2,NA,NA,TRBJ2-5,TGTGCCAGCAGCTTAGAAATTCGGGAGACCCAGTACTTC,CASSLEIRETQYF
TRBV7-3,NA,NA,TRBJ2-3,TGTGCCAGCAGCTTTCAACTAAGCACAGATACGCAGTATTTT,CASSFQLSTDTQYF
TRBV6-4,NA,NA,TRBJ2-1,TGTGCCAGCAGTGACCGAGGCGTGATGGATGAGCAGTTCTTC,CASSDRGVMDEQFF
TRBV19,NA,NA,TRBJ1-1,TGTGCCAGTAGTATTTGGGACGGGGGAGCTTTCTTT,CASSIWDGGAFF
TRBV7-3,NA,TRBD2,TRBJ2-2,TGTGCCAGCAGCGAGCGACTAGCGGGGGGTCGAACCGGGGAGCTGTTTTTT,CASSERLAGGRTGELFF
TRBV6-6,NA,TRBD1,TRBJ1-2,TGTGCCAGCAGTTACTCGGGCAGGGGGGACTATGGCTACACCTTC,CASSYSGRGDYGYTF
TRBV7-8,NA,NA,TRBJ2-1,TGTGCCAGCAGCTTAGCGTTGGCGGGATACTCGGGGAATGAGCAGTTCTTC,CASSLALAGYSGNEQFF
TRBV10-1,NA,TRBD2,TRBJ2-7,TGCGCCAGCAGTGGGGGGGAGGGCGATTCCTACGAGCAGTACTTC,CASSGGEGDSYEQYF
TRBV28,NA,NA,TRBJ2-7,TGTGCCAGCAGTTTTCAGGGTAGTCGGTACGAGCAGTACTTC,CASSFQGSRYEQYF
TRBV19,NA,TRBD1,TRBJ2-5,TGTGCCAGTAGTCCGCGACAGGGTACCCAAGAGACCCAGTACTTC,CASSPRQGTQETQYF
TRBV2,few,TRBD1,TRBJ1-2,TGTGCCAGCAGTCGTGGGGACAGGGGGCGCGGGTTGTATGGCTACACCTTC,CASSRGDRGRGLYGYTF
TRBV12-5,NA,NA,TRBJ2-1,TGTGCTAGTGGTTTGGAGGAGAGAACCAATCGGTTCTTC,CASGLEERTNRFF
TRBV21-1,NA,NA,TRBJ2-7,TGTGCCAGCAGCACAAAACAGGGGCTGGATTGCGAGCAGTACTTC,CASSTKQGLDCEQYF
TRBV2,few,NA,TRBJ2-7,TGTGCCAGCAACGGACCGGGGAGCTCCTACGAGCAGTACTTC,CASNGPGSSYEQYF
TRBV5-4,few,NA,TRBJ1-1,TGTGCCAGCAGCGCCGGGACTGGGCGGGCGAGTGAAGCTTTCTTT,CASSAGTGRASEAFF
TRBV7-3,once,NA,TRBJ2-3,TGTGCCAGCAGCCCCCTCAAGGGGGGCACAGATACGCAGTATTTT,CASSPLKGGTDTQYF
TRBV6-5,NA,TRBD1,TRBJ2-7,TGTGCCGCCCTTGGGGACAGGGGCTACGAGCAGTACTTC,CAALGDRGYEQYF
TRBV5-1,NA,TRBD2,TRBJ2-2,TGCGCCAGCAGCCTAATGACTAGCGGGAACACCGGGGAGCTGTTTTTT,CASSLMTSGNTGELFF
TRBV7-9,NA,NA,TRBJ2-2,TGTGCCAGCGGAGGGGCCGGGGAGCTGTTTTTT,CASGGAGELFF
TRBV2,NA,TRBD2,TRBJ2-3,TGTGCCAGCAGTTTCCTCCTAGCGGGAGGGGGAGATACGCAGTATTTT,CASSFLLAGGGDTQYF
TRBV12-1,NA,NA,TRBJ1-3,TGTGCCAGCAGCTTCCTGCCCTGGTCAGGCCTTTCTGGAAACACCATATATTTT,CASSFLPWSGLSGNTIYF
TRBV15,NA,NA,TRBJ1-4,TGTGCCACTACGATTTCCACAGGAAATGAAAAACTGTTTTTT,CATTISTGNEKLFF
TRBV29-1,NA,TRBD1,TRBJ1-5,TGCAGCGTTCGGGAGGGGGCCGCGGGGGATCAGCCCCAGCATTTT,CSVREGAAGDQPQHF
TRBV6-5,NA,NA,TRBJ2-1,TGTGCCAGCAGCAGGTCCCCCGAGAATGAGTTCTTC,CASSRSPENEFF
TRBV5-6,NA,TRBD1,TRBJ2-3,TGTGCCAGCAGCTTCGGACAGGGTATAACAGATACGCAGTATTTT,CASSFGQGITDTQYF
TRBV18,NA,TRBD2,TRBJ2-1,TGTGCCAGCTCCCGTGAAGCGGGGGTTTACAATGAGCAGTTCTTC,CASSREAGVYNEQFF
TRBV9,NA,TRBD1,TRBJ2-3,TGTGCCAGCAGCGCGCCCGACAGGGGGCGAGATACGCAGTATTTT,CASSAPDRGRDTQYF
TRBV18,NA,NA,TRBJ1-2,TGTGCCAGCTCACCCGCGACAGACCTCTATGGCTACACCTTC,CASSPATDLYGYTF
TRBV27,NA,NA,TRBJ1-5,TGTGCCAGCAGTTTAGGGTCAGGGAAGGTGGGCAATCAGCCCCAGCATTTT,CASSLGSGKVGNQPQHF
TRBV27,NA,TRBD1,TRBJ2-3,TGTGCCAGCAGTTTCGACAGGGGACTTTCTCTTCTTTTT,CASSFDRGLSLLF
TRBV6-5,NA,NA,TRBJ1-2,TGTGCCACCATGCGAGGAGACTATGGCTACACCTTC,CATMRGDYGYTF
TRBV5-4,NA,NA,TRBJ2-5,TGTGCCAGCAGCTTGGGACTACAGGGCCGCCAAGAGACCCAGTACTTC,CASSLGLQGRQETQYF
TRBV18,NA,NA,TRBJ1-2,TGTGCCAGCTCACCACAAGTTGTGCCAGGGCGAGACTATGGCTACACCTTC,CASSPQVVPGRDYGYTF
TRBV29-1,NA,TRBD1,TRBJ2-7,TGCAGCGTGGGGAGACAGGGCTCCTACGAGCAGTACTTC,CSVGRQGSYEQYF
TRBV28,NA,NA,TRBJ2-6,TGTGCCAGCCGGGACTCTGGGGCCAACGTCCTGACTTTC,CASRDSGANVLTF
TRBV21-1,NA,NA,TRBJ1-5,TGTGCCAGCAGCAGAGGGGGCGGGTTTAGCAATCAGCCCCAGCATTTT,CASSRGGGFSNQPQHF